The 3 T cell receptor beta chains in this list originate from one sample, sequenced in a study of T cells in Graves' hyperthyroidism and ophthalmopathy. Regions amplified from RNA transcripts were the TCR beta CDR3 regions. The primer set for the first-round RT-PCR of the TCR CDR3 was HTBI. MiXCR, applied by TCRdb to the multiplex PCR reads, yields one record per CDR3 protein. This sample has under 650,000 distinct CDR3 sequences, with 15% to 20% found just once. Sequenced material: blood. The source is a woman aged 25-40 years with Graves' hyperthyroidism.

The rearrangement joins TRBV7-2 to TRBJ2-1; D might be TRBD2 (6 bases). Trimming stripped 5 bases from V and 0 bases from J, with 14 bases between. This CDR3 has 16 amino acids. Germline V gives CDR1 SGHTA, CDR2 FQGNSA. The CDR3 coding sequence is TGTGCCAGCAGCGCCATTAGCGGTTACTCCTACAATGAGCAGTTCTTC. Amino acids: CASSAISGYSYNEQFF. Looking up the rest from reference TRBV7-2 and TRBJ2-1 gives the full variable domain: GAGVSQSPSNKVTEKGKDVELRCDPISGHTALYWYRQSLGQGLEFLIYFQGNSAPDKSGLPSDRFSAERTGGSVSTLTIQRTQQEDSAVYLCASSAISGYSYNEQFFGPGTRLTVL.

The sample holds a few counts of this clonotype. The genes are TRBV6-5 and TRBJ1-1; the D gene is possibly TRBD1 (5 bases). CDR3 length: 15 amino acids. Between the trimmed V and J ends, which lost 4 bases and 0 bases, there was a span of 12 bases. Germline loops: CDR1 MNHEY, CDR2 SVGAGI. CDR3 sequence: CASSSPGGMNTEAFF. The CDR3 DNA reads TGTGCCAGCAGTTCCCCCGGGGGGATGAACACTGAAGCTTTCTTT.

This clonotype was recorded many times. This sequence joins TRBV28 and TRBJ2-1; TRBD2 aligns across 8 bases. After removal of 2 bases from V and 8 bases from J, the junction contained 11 bases not matched to a gene. The CDR3 has 16 residues. Per germline, CDR1 MDHEN and CDR2 SYDVKM. Written as DNA, the CDR3 is TGTGCCAGCAGTTTAAGGAGCGGGAGTTCCACGCATGAGCAGTTCTTC. It translates to CASSLRSGSSTHEQFF.